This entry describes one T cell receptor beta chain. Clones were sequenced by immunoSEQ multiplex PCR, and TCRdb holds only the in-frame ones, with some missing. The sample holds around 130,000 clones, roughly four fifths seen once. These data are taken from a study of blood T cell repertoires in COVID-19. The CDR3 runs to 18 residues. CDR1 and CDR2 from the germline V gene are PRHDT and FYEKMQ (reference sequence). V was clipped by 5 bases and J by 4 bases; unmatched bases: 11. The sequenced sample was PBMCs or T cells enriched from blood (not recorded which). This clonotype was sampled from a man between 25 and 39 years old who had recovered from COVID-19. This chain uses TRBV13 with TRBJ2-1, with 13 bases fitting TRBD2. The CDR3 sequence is CASSTGLAGWSGYNEQFF. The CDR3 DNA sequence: TGTGCCAGCAGCACGGGACTAGCGGGATGGAGCGGTTACAATGAGCAGTTCTTC.